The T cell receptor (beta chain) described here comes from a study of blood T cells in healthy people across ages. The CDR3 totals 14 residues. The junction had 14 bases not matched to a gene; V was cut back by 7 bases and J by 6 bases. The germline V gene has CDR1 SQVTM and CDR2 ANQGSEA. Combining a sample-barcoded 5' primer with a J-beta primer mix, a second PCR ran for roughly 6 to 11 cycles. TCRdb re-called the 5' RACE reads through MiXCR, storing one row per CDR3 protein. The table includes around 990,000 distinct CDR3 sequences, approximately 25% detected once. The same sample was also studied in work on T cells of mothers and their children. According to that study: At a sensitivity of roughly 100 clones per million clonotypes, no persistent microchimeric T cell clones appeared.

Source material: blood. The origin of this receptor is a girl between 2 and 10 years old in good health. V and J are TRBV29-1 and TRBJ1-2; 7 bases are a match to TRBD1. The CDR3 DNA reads TGCAGCGCCCAGGGGGGGGAAGGTTTCGATGGCTACACCTTC. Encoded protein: CSAQGGEGFDGYTF. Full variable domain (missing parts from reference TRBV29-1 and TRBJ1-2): SAVISQKPSRDICQRGTSLTIQCQVDSQVTMMFWYRQQPGQSLTLIATANQGSEATYESGFVIDKFPISRPNLTFSTLTVSNMSPEDSSIYLCSAQGGEGFDGYTFGSGTRLTVV.